This TCR beta chain was sequenced for a study of Tregs in tolerant kidney transplant recipients. Here immunoSEQ multiplex PCR was the method, and the copy in TCRdb shows in-frame clones only, minus some. Its listing shows 30,000 or so clones. As concerns this clone: Read data end 3 residues before the CDR3 end; the end is taken from the germline J gene.

Germline V gives CDR1 GTSNPN, CDR2 SVGIG (reference sequence). This CDR3 has 13 amino acids. Losses at the gene ends were 5 bases for V and 3 bases for J; bases not matched to a gene: 4. The sequence was obtained from a human donor who received a combined kidney and bone marrow transplant. This specimen consisted of CD8+ T cells from blood, obtained before the transplant. The gene calls are TRBV30 and TRBJ2-1; TRBD1 matches at 7 bases. The CDR3 here is CAWATGDYNEQFF. CDR3 DNA (partial): TGTGCCTGGGCTACAGGGGACTACAATGAG.